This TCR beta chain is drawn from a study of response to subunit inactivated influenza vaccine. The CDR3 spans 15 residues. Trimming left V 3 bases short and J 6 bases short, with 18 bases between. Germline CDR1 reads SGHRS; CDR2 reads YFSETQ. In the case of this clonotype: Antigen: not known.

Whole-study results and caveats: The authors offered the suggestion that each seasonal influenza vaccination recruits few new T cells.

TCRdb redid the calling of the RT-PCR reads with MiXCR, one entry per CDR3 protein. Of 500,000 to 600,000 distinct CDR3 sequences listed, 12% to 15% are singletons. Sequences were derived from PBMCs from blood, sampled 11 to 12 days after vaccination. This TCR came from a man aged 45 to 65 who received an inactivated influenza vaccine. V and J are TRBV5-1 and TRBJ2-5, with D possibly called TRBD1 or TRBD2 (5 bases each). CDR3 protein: CASSWDAEGAKTQYF. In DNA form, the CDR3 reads TGCGCCAGCAGCTGGGACGCCGAAGGGGCAAAGACCCAGTACTTC.